Listed below are T cell receptor beta chains from one sample, sequenced in a study of radiation and T cells in renal cell carcinoma. The method was immunoSEQ multiplex PCR; TCRdb's version includes in-frame clones alone and lacks a portion of them. Found here are some 150,000 clones, 87% of them singletons; the top ten hold under 15%. The input for sequencing was blood, taken from a patient whose treatment included radiotherapy and nephrectomy. The receptors stem from a woman aged 45 to 65 with renal cell carcinoma. Both conserved end residues are part of each CDR3. Fields, in order: CDR3 DNA, CDR3 protein, V gene, clone size, J gene, D gene. A D gene is named only where the DNA matches it firmly. Clone sizes are given selectively: once, few, many, or a class where the clone is expanded.

TGTGCCAGCTCACGAGGACAGATGAACACTGAAGCTTTCTTT,CASSRGQMNTEAFF,TRBV18,few,TRBJ1-1,NA
TGTGCCAGCAGCGGGACGATTGGAAACACCATATATTTT,CASSGTIGNTIYF,TRBV7-9,NA,TRBJ1-3,NA
TGTGCCAAGATTCGGCAGGGGGAGGACCAAGATACGCAGTATTTT,CAKIRQGEDQDTQYF,TRBV19,NA,TRBJ2-3,NA
TGTGCCAGCAGCCGAACTAGCGGGGGGCCGGGTCGCAATGAGCAGTTCTTC,CASSRTSGGPGRNEQFF,TRBV4-2,NA,TRBJ2-1,TRBD2
TGTGCCAGTACCACCAGAGAGGTATCCTTCTATGGCTACACCTTC,CASTTREVSFYGYTF,TRBV19,NA,TRBJ1-2,NA
TGTGCCAGCAGATGGACAGGGGATAATTCACCCCTCCACTTT,CASRWTGDNSPLHF,TRBV13,NA,TRBJ1-6,TRBD1
TGTGCCAGCACCTCCGGGATGGGGGGCTACACCTTC,CASTSGMGGYTF,TRBV2,NA,TRBJ1-2,NA
TGTGCCAGCAGCGGGACAGTGGAAGAAAACTATGGCTACACCTTC,CASSGTVEENYGYTF,TRBV9,NA,TRBJ1-2,NA
TGTGCCAGCTCACCATCAGGGGGAGAGACCCAGTACTTC,CASSPSGGETQYF,TRBV18,NA,TRBJ2-5,TRBD1
TGTGCCAGTAGTATCCAAGGAGGAATGCAACTGTTTTTT,CASSIQGGMQLFF,TRBV19,once,TRBJ1-4,NA
TGTGCCAGCAGTGGGACTTTCTATAATTCACCCCTCCACTTT,CASSGTFYNSPLHF,TRBV21-1,few,TRBJ1-6,NA
TGTGCTAGCAGCTTGGGACTAGCGGGGGCAGATACGCAGTATTTT,CASSLGLAGADTQYF,TRBV7-7,NA,TRBJ2-3,TRBD2
TGTGCCAGCAGCTTATCTACTAGCGGGGGGAATTTGGAGACCCAGTACTTC,CASSLSTSGGNLETQYF,TRBV11-3,NA,TRBJ2-5,TRBD2
TGTGCCAGCAGTGAGGGAGGGGCTGGAAACACCATATATTTT,CASSEGGAGNTIYF,TRBV2,NA,TRBJ1-3,NA
TGTGCCAGCAGCGTAGCAGGTATTGGTGGCACTGAAGCTTTCTTT,CASSVAGIGGTEAFF,TRBV9,NA,TRBJ1-1,NA
TGCGCCAGCAGCTTGTACAGGGAGGGTGATGGCTACACCTTC,CASSLYREGDGYTF,TRBV5-1,NA,TRBJ1-2,NA
TGTGCCAGCAGCCCGGACAGGGGACCTGGGGCCAACGTCCTGACTTTC,CASSPDRGPGANVLTF,TRBV21-1,NA,TRBJ2-6,NA
TGTGCTAGTGGTTTGCCACGTAGGAACACTGAAGCTTTCTTT,CASGLPRRNTEAFF,TRBV12-5,few,TRBJ1-1,NA
TGCGCCAGCAGCTTGGTCGGGTTAGTGGCAGGGATCGGCTACACCTTC,CASSLVGLVAGIGYTF,TRBV5-1,NA,TRBJ1-2,NA
TGTGCCAGTAGTATCCCAGGTAGGGCCCAGAACACTGAAGCTTTCTTT,CASSIPGRAQNTEAFF,TRBV19,NA,TRBJ1-1,NA
TGTGCCAGTATTGGACAGGCTAGGATAAACACTGAAGCTTTCTTT,CASIGQARINTEAFF,TRBV19,NA,TRBJ1-1,TRBD1
TGCGCCAGCAGCCTTCAGGCGTACAATGAGCAGTTCTTC,CASSLQAYNEQFF,TRBV4-1,NA,TRBJ2-1,NA